This T cell receptor beta chain stems from a study of Ad26.COV2.S vaccination and SARS-CoV-2 variants. Using immunoSEQ multiplex PCR, the repertoire was profiled, and TCRdb retains in-frame clones only, with some absent. Here the sample spans 300,000 to 400,000 clones, 70% to 90% being singletons. Germline CDR1 reads LNHDA; CDR2 reads SQIVND (reference sequence). The CDR3 sequence is 14 residues long. Trimming took off 4 bases at V and 5 bases at J, with 14 bases between the two ends. As to treatment: 15 to 20 received Ad26.COV2.S at low or high dose, single or two shots; about 5 received placebo; per-sample allocation not given. All samples were drawn on day 63, counting from the first vaccine or placebo injection. A Boston adult aged 18-55 years was the donor.

The rearrangement links TRBV19 to TRBJ1-1; no reliable D call. The source of this sequence is a person between 18 and 65 years old who received the Ad26.COV2.S COVID-19 vaccine or a placebo. The sample was peripheral blood, taken in a trial of Ad26.COV2.S vaccine versus placebo. CDR3 protein: CASSSGLTETEAFF. CDR3 DNA sequence: TGTGCCAGTAGTAGCGGACTCACGGAAACTGAAGCTTTCTTT.